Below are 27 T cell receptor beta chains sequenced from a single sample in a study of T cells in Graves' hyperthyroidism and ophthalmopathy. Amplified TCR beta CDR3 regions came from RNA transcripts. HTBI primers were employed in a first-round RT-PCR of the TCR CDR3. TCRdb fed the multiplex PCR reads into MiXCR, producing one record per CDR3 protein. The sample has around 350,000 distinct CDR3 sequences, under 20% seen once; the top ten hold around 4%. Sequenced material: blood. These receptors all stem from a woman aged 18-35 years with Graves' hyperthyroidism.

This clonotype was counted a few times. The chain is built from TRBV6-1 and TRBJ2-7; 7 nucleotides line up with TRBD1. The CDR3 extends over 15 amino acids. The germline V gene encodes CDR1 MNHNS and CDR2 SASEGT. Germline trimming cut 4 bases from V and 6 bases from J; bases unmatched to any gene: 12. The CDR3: CASSAPSSTGIEQYF. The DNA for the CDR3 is TGTGCCAGCAGTGCCCCTAGCTCGACAGGGATCGAGCAGTACTTC.

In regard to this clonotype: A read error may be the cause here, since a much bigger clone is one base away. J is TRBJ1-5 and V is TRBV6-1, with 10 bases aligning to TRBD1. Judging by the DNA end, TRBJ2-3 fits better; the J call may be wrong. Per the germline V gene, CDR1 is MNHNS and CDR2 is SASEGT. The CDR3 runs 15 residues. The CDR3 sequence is CASSPGTGDNQPQYF. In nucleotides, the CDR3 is TGTGCCAGCAGTCCTGGGACAGGGGACAATCAGCCCCAGTATTTT.

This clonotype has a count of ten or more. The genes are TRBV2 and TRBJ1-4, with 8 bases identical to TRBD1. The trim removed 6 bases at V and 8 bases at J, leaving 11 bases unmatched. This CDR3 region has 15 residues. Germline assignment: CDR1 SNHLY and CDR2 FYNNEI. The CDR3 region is CASSESGQAWEKLFF. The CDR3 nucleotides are TGTGCCAGCAGCGAATCGGGACAGGCATGGGAAAAACTGTTTTTT.

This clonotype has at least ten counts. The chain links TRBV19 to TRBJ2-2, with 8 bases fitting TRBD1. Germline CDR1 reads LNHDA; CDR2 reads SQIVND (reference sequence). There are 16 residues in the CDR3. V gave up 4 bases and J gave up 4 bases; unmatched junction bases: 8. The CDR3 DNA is TGTGCCAGTAGTAGAGGGCAGGGGGCGGGCACCGGGGAGCTGTTTTTT. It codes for CASSRGQGAGTGELFF.

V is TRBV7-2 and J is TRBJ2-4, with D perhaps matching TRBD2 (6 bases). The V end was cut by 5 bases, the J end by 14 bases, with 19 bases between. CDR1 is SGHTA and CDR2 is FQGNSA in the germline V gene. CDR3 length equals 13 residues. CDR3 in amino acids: CASSNSPGEGKYF. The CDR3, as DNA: TGTGCCAGCAGCAACTCCCCGGGAGAGGGCAAGTACTTC.

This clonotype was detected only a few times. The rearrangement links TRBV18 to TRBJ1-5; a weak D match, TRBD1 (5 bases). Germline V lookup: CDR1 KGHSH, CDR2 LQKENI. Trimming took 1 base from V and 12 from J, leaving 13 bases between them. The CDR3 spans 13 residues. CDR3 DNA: TGTGCCAGCTCACCACGAGAAGGGGCTCGCCAGCATTTT. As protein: CASSPREGARQHF.

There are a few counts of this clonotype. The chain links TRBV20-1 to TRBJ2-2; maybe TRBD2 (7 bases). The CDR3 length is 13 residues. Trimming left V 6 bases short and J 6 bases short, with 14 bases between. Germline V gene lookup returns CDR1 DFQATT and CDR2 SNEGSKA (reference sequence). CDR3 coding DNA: TGCAGTGCCCCGGGGGGCTCGGCCGGGGAGCTGTTTTTT. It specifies CSAPGGSAGELFF.

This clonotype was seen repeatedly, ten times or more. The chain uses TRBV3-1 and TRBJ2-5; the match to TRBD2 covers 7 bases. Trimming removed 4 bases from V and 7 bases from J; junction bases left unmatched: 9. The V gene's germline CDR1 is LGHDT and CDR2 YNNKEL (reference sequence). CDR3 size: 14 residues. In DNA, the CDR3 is TGTGCCAGCAGCCCGGGACTATCGATACGGACCCAGTACTTC. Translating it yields CASSPGLSIRTQYF.

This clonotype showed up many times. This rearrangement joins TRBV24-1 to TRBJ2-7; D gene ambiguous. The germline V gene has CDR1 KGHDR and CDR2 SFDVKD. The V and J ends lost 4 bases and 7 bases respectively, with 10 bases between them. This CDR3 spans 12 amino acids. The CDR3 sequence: CATSEAPVEQYF. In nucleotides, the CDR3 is TGTGCCACCAGTGAGGCCCCGGTTGAGCAGTACTTC.

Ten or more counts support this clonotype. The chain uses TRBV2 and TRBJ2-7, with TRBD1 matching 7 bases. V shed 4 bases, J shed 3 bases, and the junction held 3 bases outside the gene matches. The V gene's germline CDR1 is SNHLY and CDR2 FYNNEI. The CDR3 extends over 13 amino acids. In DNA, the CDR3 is TGTGCCAGCAGTGGGGACAGTTTCTACGAGCAGTACTTC. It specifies CASSGDSFYEQYF.

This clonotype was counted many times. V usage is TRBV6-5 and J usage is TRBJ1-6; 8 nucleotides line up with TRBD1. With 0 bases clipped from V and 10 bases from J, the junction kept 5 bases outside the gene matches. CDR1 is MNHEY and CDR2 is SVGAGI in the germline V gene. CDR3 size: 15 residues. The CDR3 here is CASSYSSRGLSPLHF. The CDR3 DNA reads TGTGCCAGCAGTTACTCGAGCAGGGGGCTCTCACCCCTCCACTTT.

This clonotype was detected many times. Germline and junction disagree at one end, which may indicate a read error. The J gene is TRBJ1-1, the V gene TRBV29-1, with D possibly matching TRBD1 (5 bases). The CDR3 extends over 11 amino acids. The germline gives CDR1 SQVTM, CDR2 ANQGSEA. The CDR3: CSVASSHGAFF. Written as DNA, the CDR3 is TGCAGCGTTGCCTCGTCTCATGGGGCTTTCTTC.

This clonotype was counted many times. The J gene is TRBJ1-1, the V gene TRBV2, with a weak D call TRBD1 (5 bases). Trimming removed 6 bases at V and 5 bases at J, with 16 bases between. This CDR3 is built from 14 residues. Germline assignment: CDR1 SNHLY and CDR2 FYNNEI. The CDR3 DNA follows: TGTGCCAGCAGGGTGGAAAGGGGAATAACTGAAGCTTTCTTT. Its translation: CASRVERGITEAFF.

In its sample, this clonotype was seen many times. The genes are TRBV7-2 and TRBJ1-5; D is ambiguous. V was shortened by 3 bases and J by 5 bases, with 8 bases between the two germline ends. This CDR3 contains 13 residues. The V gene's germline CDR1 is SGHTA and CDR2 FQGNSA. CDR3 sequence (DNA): TGTGCCAGCAGCTTCCTCGGGGATCAGCCCCAGCATTTT. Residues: CASSFLGDQPQHF.

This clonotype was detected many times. CDR3 sequence reads: CSVEEGRYGYTF. In DNA, the CDR3 is TGCAGCGTTGAGGAGGGGCGCTATGGCTACACCTTC. The J gene is TRBJ1-2, the V gene TRBV29-1; possible D gene TRBD1, 5 bases. Trimming removed 3 bases at V and 4 bases at J, with 9 bases between. CDR3 length: 12 amino acids. CDR1 and CDR2 (germline): SQVTM, ANQGSEA.

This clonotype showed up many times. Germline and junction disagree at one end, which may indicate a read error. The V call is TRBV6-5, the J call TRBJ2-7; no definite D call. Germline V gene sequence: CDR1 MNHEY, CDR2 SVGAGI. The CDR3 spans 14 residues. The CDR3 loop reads CASSYSGSSHEQYF. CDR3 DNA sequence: TGTGCCAGCAGTTACTCTGGTAGCTCCCACGAGCAGTACTTC.

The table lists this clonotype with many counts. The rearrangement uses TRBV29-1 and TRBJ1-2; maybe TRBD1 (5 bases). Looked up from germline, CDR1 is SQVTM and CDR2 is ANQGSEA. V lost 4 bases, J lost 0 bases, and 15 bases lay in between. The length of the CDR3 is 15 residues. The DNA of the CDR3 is TGCAGCGTTGTGGGCAGGGCCTCAGCTAACTATGGCTACACCTTC. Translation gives CSVVGRASANYGYTF.

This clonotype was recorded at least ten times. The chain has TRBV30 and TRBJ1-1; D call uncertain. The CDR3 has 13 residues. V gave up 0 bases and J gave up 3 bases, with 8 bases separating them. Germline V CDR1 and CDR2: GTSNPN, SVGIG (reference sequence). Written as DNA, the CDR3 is TGTGCCTGGAGTGTTCAGTTGGACACTGAAGCTTTCTTT. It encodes CAWSVQLDTEAFF.

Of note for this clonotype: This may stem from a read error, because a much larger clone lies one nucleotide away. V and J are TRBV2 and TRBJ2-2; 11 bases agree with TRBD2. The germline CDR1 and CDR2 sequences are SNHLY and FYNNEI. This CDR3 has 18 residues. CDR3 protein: CASNWELAGASNTGELSF. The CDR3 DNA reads TGTGCCAGCAATTGGGAACTAGCGGGGGCTTCGAACACCGGGGAGCTGTCTTTT. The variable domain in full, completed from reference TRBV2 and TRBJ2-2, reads EPEVTQTPSHQVTQMGQEVILRCVPISNHLYFYWYRQILGQKVEFLVSFYNNEISEKSEIFDDQFSVERPDGSNFTLKIRSTKLEDSAMYFCASNWELAGASNTGELSFGEGSRLTVL.

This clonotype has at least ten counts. The CDR3 spells CASSLTAHSNQPQHF. CDR3 coding DNA: TGTGCCAGCAGCCTGACAGCACATAGCAATCAGCCCCAGCATTTT. The rearrangement links TRBV12-3 or TRBV12-4 to TRBJ1-5; possible D gene TRBD1, 5 bases. There are 15 residues in the CDR3. V gave up 6 bases and J gave up 0 bases, with 12 bases separating them.

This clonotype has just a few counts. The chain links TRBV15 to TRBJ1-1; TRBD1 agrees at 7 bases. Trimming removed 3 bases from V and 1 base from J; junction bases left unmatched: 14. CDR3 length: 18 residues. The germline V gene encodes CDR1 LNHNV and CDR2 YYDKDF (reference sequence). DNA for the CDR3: TGTGCCACCAGCAGCCGGGCTCCAGAAGGACAGGAGAACACTGAAGCTTTCTTT. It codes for CATSSRAPEGQENTEAFF.

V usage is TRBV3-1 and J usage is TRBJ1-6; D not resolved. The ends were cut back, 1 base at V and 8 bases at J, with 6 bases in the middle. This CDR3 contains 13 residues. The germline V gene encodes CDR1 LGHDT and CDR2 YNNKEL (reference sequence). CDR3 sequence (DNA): TGTGCCAGCAGCCAAGCGTGGGATTCACCCCTCCACTTT. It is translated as CASSQAWDSPLHF. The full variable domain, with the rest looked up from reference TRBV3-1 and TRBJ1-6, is DTAVSQTPKYLVTQMGNDKSIKCEQNLGHDTMYWYKQDSKKFLKIMFSYNNKELIINETVPNRFSPKSPDKAHLNLHINSLELGDSAVYFCASSQAWDSPLHFGNGTRLTVT.

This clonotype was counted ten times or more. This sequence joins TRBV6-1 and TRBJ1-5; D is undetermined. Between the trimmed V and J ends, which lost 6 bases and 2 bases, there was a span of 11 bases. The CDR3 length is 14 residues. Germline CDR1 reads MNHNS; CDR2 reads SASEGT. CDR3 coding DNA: TGTGCCAGCAGCAAACAAAGGGGCAATCAGCCCCAGCATTTT. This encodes CASSKQRGNQPQHF.

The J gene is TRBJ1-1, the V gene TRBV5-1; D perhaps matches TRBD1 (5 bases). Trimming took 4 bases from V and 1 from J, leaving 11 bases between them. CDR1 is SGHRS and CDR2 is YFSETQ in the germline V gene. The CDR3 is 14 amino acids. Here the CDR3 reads CASSGTGKNTEAFF. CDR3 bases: TGCGCCAGCAGCGGGACGGGAAAGAACACTGAAGCTTTCTTT.

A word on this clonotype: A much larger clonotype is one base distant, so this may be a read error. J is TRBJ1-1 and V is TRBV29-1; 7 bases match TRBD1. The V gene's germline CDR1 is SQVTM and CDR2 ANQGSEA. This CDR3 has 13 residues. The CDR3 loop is CSALTGEDTEACF. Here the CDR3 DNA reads TGCAGCGCCCTAACAGGGGAGGACACTGAAGCTTGCTTT. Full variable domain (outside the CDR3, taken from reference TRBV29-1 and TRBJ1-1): SAVISQKPSRDICQRGTSLTIQCQVDSQVTMMFWYRQQPGQSLTLIATANQGSEATYESGFVIDKFPISRPNLTFSTLTVSNMSPEDSSIYLCSALTGEDTEACFGQGTRLTVV.

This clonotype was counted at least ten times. The CDR3 DNA reads TGTGCCAGCAGCCAAGAGTCAATCACTGAAGCTTTCTTT. Amino acids: CASSQESITEAFF. The chain recombines TRBV14 with TRBJ1-1; no firm D call. CDR1 and CDR2 (germline): SGHDN, FVKESK. Trimming left V 0 bases short and J 4 bases short, with 6 bases between. The CDR3 spans 13 residues.

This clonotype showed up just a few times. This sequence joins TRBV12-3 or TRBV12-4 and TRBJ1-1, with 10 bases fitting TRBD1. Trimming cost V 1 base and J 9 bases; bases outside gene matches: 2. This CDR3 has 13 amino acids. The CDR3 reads CASSLVTGGQAFF. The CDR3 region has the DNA TGTGCCAGCAGTTTAGTGACAGGGGGCCAAGCTTTCTTT.